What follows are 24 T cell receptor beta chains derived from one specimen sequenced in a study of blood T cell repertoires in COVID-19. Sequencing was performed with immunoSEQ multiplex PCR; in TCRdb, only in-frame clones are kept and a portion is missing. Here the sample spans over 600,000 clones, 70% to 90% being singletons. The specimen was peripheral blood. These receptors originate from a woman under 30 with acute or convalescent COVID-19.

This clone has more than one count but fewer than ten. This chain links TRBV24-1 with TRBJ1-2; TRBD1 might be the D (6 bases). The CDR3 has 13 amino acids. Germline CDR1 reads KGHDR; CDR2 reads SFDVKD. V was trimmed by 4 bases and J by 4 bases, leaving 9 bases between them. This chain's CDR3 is CATSEGHFYGYTF. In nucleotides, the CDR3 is TGTGCCACCAGTGAGGGACACTTCTATGGCTACACCTTC.

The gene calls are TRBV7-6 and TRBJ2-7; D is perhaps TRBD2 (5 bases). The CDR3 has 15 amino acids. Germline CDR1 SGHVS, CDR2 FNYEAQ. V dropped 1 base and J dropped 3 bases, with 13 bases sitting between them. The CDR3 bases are TGTGCCAGCAGCTTAGGATCCGGGATCTACTACGAGCAGTACTTC. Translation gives CASSLGSGIYYEQYF.

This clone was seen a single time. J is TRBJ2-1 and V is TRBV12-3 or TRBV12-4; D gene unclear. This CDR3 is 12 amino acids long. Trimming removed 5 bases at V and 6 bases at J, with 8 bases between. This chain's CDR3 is CASSLHFNEQFF. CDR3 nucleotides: TGTGCCAGCAGTCTCCACTTCAATGAGCAGTTCTTC.

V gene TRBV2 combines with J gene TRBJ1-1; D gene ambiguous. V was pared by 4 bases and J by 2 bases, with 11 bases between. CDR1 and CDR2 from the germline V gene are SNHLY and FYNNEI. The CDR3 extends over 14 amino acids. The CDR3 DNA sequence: TGTGCCAGCAGTGGAACAGACTATAACACTGAAGCTTTCTTT. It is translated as CASSGTDYNTEAFF. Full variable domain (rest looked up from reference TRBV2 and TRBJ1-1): EPEVTQTPSHQVTQMGQEVILRCVPISNHLYFYWYRQILGQKVEFLVSFYNNEISEKSEIFDDQFSVERPDGSNFTLKIRSTKLEDSAMYFCASSGTDYNTEAFFGQGTRLTVV.

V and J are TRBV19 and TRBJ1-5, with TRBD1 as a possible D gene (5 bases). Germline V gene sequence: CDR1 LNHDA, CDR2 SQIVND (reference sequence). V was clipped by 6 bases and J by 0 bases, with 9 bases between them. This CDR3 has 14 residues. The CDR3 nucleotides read TGTGCCAGTAGGCAGGGTATTAGCAATCAGCCCCAGCATTTT. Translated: CASRQGISNQPQHF.

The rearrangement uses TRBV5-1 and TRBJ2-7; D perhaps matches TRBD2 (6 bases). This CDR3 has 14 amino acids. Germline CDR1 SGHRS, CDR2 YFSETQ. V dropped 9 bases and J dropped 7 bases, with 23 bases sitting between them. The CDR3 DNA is TGCGCCACAAGATTTGATGGGGGGTATGCTGAGCAGTACTTC. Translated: CATRFDGGYAEQYF.

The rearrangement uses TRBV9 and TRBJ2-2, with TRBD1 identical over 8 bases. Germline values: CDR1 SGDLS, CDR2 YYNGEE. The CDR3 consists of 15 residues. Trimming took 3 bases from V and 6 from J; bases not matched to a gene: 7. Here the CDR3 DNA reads TGTGCCAGCAGCGAAAAGGGGACAGGAGCCGGGGAGCTGTTTTTT. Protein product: CASSEKGTGAGELFF.

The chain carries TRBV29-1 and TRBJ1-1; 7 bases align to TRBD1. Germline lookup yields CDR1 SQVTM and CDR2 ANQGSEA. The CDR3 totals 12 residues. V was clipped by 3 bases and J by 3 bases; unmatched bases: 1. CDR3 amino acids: CSVDTGDTEAFF. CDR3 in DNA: TGCAGCGTTGACACAGGGGACACTGAAGCTTTCTTT.

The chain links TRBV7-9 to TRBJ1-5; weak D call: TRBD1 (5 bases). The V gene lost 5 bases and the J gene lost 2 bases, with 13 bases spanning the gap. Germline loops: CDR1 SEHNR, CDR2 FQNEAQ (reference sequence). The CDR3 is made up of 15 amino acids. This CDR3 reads CASSPQGSGNQPQHF. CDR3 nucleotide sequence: TGTGCCAGCAGCCCTCAGGGTTCGGGCAATCAGCCCCAGCATTTT.

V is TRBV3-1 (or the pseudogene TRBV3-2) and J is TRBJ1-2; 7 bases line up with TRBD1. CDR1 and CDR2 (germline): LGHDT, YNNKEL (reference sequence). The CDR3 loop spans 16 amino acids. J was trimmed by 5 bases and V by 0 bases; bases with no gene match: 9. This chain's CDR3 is CASSQDKGASRYGYTF. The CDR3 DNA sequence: TGTGCCAGCAGCCAAGATAAGGGGGCAAGTAGGTATGGCTACACCTTC.

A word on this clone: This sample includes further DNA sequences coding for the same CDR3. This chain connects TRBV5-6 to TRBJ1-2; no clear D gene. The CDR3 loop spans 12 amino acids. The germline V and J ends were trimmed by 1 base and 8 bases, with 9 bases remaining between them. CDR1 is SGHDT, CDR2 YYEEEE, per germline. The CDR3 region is CASSLLAGGYTF. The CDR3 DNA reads TGTGCCAGCAGCTTGCTCGCGGGAGGCTACACCTTC.

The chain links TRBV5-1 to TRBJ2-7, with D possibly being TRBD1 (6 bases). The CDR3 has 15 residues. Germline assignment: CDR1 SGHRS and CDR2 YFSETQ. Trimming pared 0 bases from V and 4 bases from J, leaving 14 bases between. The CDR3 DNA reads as TGCGCCAGCAGCTTGGCCCTACAGGGAGTTTACGAGCAGTACTTC. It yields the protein CASSLALQGVYEQYF.

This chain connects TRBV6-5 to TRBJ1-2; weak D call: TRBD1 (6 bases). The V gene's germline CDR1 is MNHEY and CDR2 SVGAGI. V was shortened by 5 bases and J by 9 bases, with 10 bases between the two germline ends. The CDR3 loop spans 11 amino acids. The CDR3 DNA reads TGTGCCAGCAGTAGCAGGGGAAGCTACACCTTC. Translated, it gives CASSSRGSYTF.

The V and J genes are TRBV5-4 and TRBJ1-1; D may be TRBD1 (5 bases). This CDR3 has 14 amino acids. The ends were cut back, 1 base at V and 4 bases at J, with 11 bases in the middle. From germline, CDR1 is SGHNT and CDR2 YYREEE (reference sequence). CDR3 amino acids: CASSLSGGGTEAFF. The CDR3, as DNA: TGTGCCAGCAGCTTGTCGGGGGGAGGCACTGAAGCTTTCTTT.

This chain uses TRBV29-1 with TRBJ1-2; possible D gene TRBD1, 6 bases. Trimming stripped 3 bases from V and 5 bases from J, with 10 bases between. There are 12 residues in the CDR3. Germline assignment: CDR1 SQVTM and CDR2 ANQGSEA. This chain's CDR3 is CSVEGAYYGYTF. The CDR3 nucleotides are TGCAGCGTTGAGGGGGCGTATTATGGCTACACCTTC. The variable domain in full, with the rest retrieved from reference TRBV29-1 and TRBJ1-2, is SAVISQKPSRDICQRGTSLTIQCQVDSQVTMMFWYRQQPGQSLTLIATANQGSEATYESGFVIDKFPISRPNLTFSTLTVSNMSPEDSSIYLCSVEGAYYGYTFGSGTRLTVV.

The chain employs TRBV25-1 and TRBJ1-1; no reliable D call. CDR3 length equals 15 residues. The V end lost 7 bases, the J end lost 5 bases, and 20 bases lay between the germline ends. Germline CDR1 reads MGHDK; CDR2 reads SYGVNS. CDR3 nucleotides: TGTGCCAGCATGAATATTGGGTTTACGGGAACTGAAGCTTTCTTT. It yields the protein CASMNIGFTGTEAFF.

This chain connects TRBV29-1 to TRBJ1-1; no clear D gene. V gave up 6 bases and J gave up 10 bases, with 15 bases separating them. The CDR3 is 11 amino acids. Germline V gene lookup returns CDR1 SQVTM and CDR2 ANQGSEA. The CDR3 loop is CSVHRDLRAFF. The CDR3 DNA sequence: TGCAGCGTCCACCGGGATCTCAGAGCTTTCTTT.

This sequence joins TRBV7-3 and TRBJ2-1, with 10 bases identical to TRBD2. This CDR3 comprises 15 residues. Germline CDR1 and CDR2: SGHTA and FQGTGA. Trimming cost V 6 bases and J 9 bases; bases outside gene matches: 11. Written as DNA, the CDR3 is TGTGCCAGCAGGTATAGCGGGGGGATCGGGAGTGAGCAGTTCTTC. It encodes CASRYSGGIGSEQFF.

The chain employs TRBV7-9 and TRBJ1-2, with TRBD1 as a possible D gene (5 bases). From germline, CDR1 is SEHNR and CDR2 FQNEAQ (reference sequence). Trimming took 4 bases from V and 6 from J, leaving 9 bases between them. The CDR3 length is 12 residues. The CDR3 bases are TGTGCCAGCAGCTCCAGGGAAGATGGCTACACCTTC. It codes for CASSSREDGYTF.

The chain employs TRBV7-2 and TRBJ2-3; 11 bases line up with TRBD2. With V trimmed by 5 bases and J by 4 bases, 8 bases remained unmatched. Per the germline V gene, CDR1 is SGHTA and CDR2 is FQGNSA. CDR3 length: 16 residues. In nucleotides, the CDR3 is TGTGCCAGCAGCCCCGCGACTAGCGGGGCCTCAGATACGCAGTATTTT. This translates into CASSPATSGASDTQYF.

The CDR3 loop reads CSVGGRQGKGSNYGYTF. CDR3 nucleotide sequence: TGCAGCGTTGGTGGGCGACAGGGAAAGGGGTCTAACTATGGCTACACCTTC. V usage is TRBV29-1 and J usage is TRBJ1-2; 7 positions agree with TRBD1. Germline V CDR1 and CDR2: SQVTM, ANQGSEA. V lost 4 bases, J lost 0 bases, and 14 bases stayed unmatched. This CDR3 region has 17 residues.

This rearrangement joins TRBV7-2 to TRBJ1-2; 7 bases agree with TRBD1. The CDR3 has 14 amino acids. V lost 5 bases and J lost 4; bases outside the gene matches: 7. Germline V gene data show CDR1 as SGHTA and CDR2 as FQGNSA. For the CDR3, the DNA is TGTGCCAGCAGCCCACTCCGGGACAGCTATGGCTACACCTTC. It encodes CASSPLRDSYGYTF.

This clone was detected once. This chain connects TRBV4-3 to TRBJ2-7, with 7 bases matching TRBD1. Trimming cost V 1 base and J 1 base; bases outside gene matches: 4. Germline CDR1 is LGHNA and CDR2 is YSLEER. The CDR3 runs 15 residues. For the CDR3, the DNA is TGCGCCAGCAGCCAAGCCTGGGACAGTTCCTACGAGCAGTACTTC. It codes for CASSQAWDSSYEQYF.

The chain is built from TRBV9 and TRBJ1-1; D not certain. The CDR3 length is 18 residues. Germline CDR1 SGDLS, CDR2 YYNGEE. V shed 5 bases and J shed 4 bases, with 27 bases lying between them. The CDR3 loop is CASSSSSIGMSRGTEAFF. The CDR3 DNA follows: TGTGCCAGCAGTTCATCCTCGATCGGGATGTCAAGAGGCACTGAAGCTTTCTTT.